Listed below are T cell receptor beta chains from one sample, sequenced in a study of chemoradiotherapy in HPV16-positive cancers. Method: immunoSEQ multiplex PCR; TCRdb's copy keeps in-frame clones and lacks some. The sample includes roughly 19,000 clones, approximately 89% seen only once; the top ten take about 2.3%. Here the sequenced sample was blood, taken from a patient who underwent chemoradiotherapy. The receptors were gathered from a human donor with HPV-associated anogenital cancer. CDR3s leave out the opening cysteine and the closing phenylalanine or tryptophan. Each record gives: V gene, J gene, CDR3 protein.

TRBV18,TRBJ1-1,ASSPPVYTEAF
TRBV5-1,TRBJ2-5,ASSLSGDYQETQY
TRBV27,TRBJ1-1,ASSLSPGQGLRNTEAF
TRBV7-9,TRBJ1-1,ASGTGDAEAF
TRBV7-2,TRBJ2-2,ASSLDRRYTGELF
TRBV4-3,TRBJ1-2,ASSQTGGSGYGYT
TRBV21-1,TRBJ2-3,ASIPPIKAHTHTQY
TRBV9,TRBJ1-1,ASSVDQHTEAF
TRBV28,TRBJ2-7,ASSSISLRDGAEDEQY
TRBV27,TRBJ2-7,ASSPGQEIYEQY
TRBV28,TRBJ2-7,ASSVLASYEQY
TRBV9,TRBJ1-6,ASSQTGGGSGALH
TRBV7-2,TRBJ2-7,ASSLAGDRAYYEQY
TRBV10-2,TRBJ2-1,ASRGLAGYNEQF
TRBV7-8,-,ASSLKPTGTEQY
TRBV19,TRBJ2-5,ASSKGDRDFGGQY
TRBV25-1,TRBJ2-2,ASKMGGELF
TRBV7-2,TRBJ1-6,ASSSPLH
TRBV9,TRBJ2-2,ASSGISGELF
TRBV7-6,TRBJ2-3,ASSRGLAGDTQY
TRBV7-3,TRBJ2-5,ASSLSGGVYQETQY
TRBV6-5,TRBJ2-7,ASSYGLPLVEQY
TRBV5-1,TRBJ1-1,ASSPRQGAKNTEAF
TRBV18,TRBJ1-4,ASSPRGGNEKLF
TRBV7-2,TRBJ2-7,ASSWRHRGSGSVSEQY
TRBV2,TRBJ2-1,ASMEGSYNNEQF
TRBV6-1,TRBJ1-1,ASRHVTEAF
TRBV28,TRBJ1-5,ASSLGGRRATEPQH
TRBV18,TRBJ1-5,ASSLRQGSGNQPQH
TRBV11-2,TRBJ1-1,ASSAVRVNTEAF
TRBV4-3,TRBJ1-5,ASSQDRQGNQPQH
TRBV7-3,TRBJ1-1,ASAVGEGYTEAF
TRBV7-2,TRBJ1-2,ASSLDSLYGYT
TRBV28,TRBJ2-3,ASSLKGAGTDTQY
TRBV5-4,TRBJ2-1,ASRSTSTDEQF
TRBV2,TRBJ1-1,ASSVGGVRDTEAF
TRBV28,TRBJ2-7,ATRLVDRPMNEQY
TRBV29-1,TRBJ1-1,SVGGRSNTEAF
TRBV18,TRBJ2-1,ASSRPSGQGNEQF
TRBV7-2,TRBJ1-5,ASSHSNQPQH
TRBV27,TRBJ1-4,ASSSLGVGEKLF
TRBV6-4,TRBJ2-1,ASSDRGSGGNEQF
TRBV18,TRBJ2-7,ASSPLDNSYEQY
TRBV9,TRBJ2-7,ASSVDTGRGYEQY
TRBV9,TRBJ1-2,ASSADRAGKDGYT
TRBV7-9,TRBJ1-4,ASSSAGGQGKYEKLF
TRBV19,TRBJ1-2,ASSIEGYGYT
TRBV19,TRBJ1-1,ASSKVGTAEAF
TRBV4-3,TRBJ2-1,ASSQDRPGNEQF
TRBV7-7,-,ASSNGGTYEQY
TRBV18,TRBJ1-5,ASSPPGGNNQPQH
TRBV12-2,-,ASRLVSYEQY
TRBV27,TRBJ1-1,ASSLDPGLRNTEAF
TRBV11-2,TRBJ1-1,ASSTQGRSDTEAF
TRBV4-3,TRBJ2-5,ASSQVTWGTGRETQY
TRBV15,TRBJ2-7,ATSRAINGEQY
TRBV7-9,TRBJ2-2,ASRGSGGANTGELF